The 7 T cell receptor beta chains below all came from one sample that was sequenced in a study of T cell responses to AZD1222 COVID-19 vaccine. Only in-frame clones appear in the TCRdb table, and some are missing; sequencing was by immunoSEQ multiplex PCR. The sample records about 160,000 clones, 94% being singletons. The source material was peripheral blood, sampled 28 days after the second AZD1222 dose. All receptors come from an adult who received the AZD1222 COVID-19 vaccine.

J is TRBJ2-1 and V is TRBV27; D gene uncertain. Germline V gene data show CDR1 as MNHEY and CDR2 as SMNVEV (reference sequence). Trimming shortened V by 0 bases and J by 0 bases, and 12 bases separated the two germline ends. The CDR3 contains 17 residues. The CDR3 region has the DNA TGTGCCAGCAGTTTATCGAACTCGGAAAACTCCTACAATGAGCAGTTCTTC. Amino acid sequence: CASSLSNSENSYNEQFF.

V is TRBV18 and J is TRBJ2-1; D is possibly TRBD1 (6 bases). The CDR3 is made up of 16 amino acids. V lost 2 bases and J 8 bases, leaving 19 bases between the germline ends. Germline V lookup: CDR1 KGHSH, CDR2 LQKENI. The CDR3 region is CASSPVSGQGYHEQFF. The CDR3 bases are TGTGCCAGCTCACCAGTATCCGGGCAGGGGTATCATGAGCAGTTCTTC.

The V and J genes are TRBV28 and TRBJ1-2; no firm D call. The V end was cut by 2 bases, the J end by 2 bases, with 12 bases between. This CDR3 comprises 15 residues. The germline gives CDR1 MDHEN, CDR2 SYDVKM. This CDR3 reads CASSLVSGLNYGYTF. Here the CDR3 DNA reads TGTGCCAGCAGTTTAGTGTCCGGCCTCAACTATGGCTACACCTTC.

The chain carries TRBV18 and TRBJ1-4; unclear D gene. Germline V CDR1 and CDR2: KGHSH, LQKENI. Deletions cut 5 bases from V and 2 bases from J, with 9 bases between. CDR3 size: 14 residues. The CDR3: CASSIGSTNEKLFF. Here the CDR3 DNA reads TGTGCCAGCTCAATCGGGTCGACTAATGAAAAACTGTTTTTT.

The V and J genes are TRBV30 and TRBJ1-6; TRBD1 matches 9 bases. J lost 7 bases, V lost 2 bases, and 12 bases had no gene match. This CDR3 spans 17 amino acids. Per germline, CDR1 GTSNPN and CDR2 SVGIG (reference sequence). CDR3 amino acids: CAWSMTPGTGRNSPLHF. CDR3 sequence (DNA): TGTGCCTGGAGTATGACGCCCGGGACAGGGAGGAATTCACCCCTCCACTTT. The full variable domain, completed using reference TRBV30 and TRBJ1-6, is SQTIHQWPATLVQPVGSPLSLECTVEGTSNPNLYWYRQAAGRGLQLLFYSVGIGQISSEVPQNLSASRPQDRQFILSSKKLLLSDSGFYLCAWSMTPGTGRNSPLHFGNGTRLTVT.

V and J are TRBV27 and TRBJ2-2; D may be TRBD1 (6 bases). The CDR3 length is 16 residues. Trimming stripped 8 bases from V and 1 base from J, with 17 bases between. In germline, CDR1 is MNHEY, CDR2 SMNVEV (reference sequence). DNA for the CDR3: TGTGCCAGCGCAGGTACGGGACACCTGAACACCGGGGAGCTGTTTTTT. As protein: CASAGTGHLNTGELFF.

The chain is built from TRBV18 and TRBJ2-7; a possible D gene is TRBD1 (6 bases). Trimming stripped 0 bases from V and 6 bases from J, with 15 bases between. CDR1 KGHSH and CDR2 LQKENI come from the germline V gene. The CDR3 is 15 amino acids. CDR3 sequence: CASSPPNRVLSEQYF. CDR3 bases: TGTGCCAGCTCACCACCGAACAGGGTTTTAAGCGAGCAGTACTTC.